The T cell receptor (beta chain) described here comes from a study of T-cell memory formation after mild COVID-19 (dated by TCRdb to 2020 to 2023). Some background on the complete study: TCR sequence clusters from the two donors were found to be largely donor specific. T-cell clones expanding and contracting after mild COVID-19 in two donors were tracked by longitudinal TCRalpha and TCRbeta repertoire sequencing. Two young, previously healthy adult volunteers made up the cohort, one male and one female. General findings and caveats noted by the study authors: Some responding clones were detected in pre-infection memory, suggesting pre-existing cross-reactive memory T cells joined the SARS-CoV-2 response. The study included only a couple of mild cases, and larger cohorts that include severe cases with pre-infection samples were judged to be necessary. Contracting CD4+ clones were located mainly in the CM and EM memory subsets, whereas CD8+ clones were found to be enriched in EMRA. SARS-CoV-2 specificity of the second-wave clones peaking on day 37 was not confirmed. Clones contracting from day 15 to 85 had balanced CD4/CD8 phenotypes, while a second wave expanding from day 15 to 37 was biased towards CD4+.

PBMCs were isolated by Ficoll-Paque density gradient centrifugation. V is clipped by 6 bases and J by 5 bases, and the sequence between their germline boundaries is 13 bases long. From its cysteine to its phenylalanine, the CDR3 spans 13 amino acids. Only the CDR3 DNA stays, 39 bases, in frame from base 1. For CDR1 and CDR2, the germline V gene lists MNHEY and SVGEGT. Instrument used: Illumina NovaSeq 6000. TCRalpha and TCRbeta cDNA libraries were constructed by 5'RACE with constant-segment primers, with sample barcodes and unique molecular identifiers being introduced. Trizol reagent was used to extract RNA from every sample. The libraries were amplified in two PCR steps, and the second step added a second sample barcode and Illumina TruSeq adapters. Sequencing of libraries was performed on an Illumina NovaSeq with 2 x 150 bp paired-end reads. On the authors' methods: Demultiplexing of reads and collapsing into UMI-guided consensus sequences were performed with migec v1.2.7. Using mixcr v2.1.11, UMI consensuses were aligned to TRA and TRB V and J templates and then assembled into clonotypes. Expanded or contracted clonotypes were those called significant by both edgeR and NoisET, with noise models trained on biological replicates. edgeR calls used a false discovery rate-adjusted p below 0.01 and a log2 fold-change threshold of 1. As an exploratory analysis of dynamics, max-normalized trajectories of the 1000 most abundant clonotypes were examined with PCA combined with hierarchical clustering. Each responding clone was given a CD4 or CD8 phenotype based on the CD4+ and CD8+ repertoires, which had been sequenced separately. In TCRdb, the public reads were trimmed at Q25 with fastp and aligned with MiXCR, with productive beta chains retained. Identical CDR3 protein sequences are pooled into one entry, listed with their most common genes and DNA. The V and J calls reflect TCRdb's pipeline rather than the authors' work. Within this sample are over 300,000 distinct CDR3 sequences, with 20% to 25% of them counted one time only. The leading ten clones occupy over 20% of the sample.

This clonotype appeared a single time. No cognate antigen has been identified for it. Base qualities are missing; no much larger clone stands one base away. One read alone is a weak basis. This receptor was obtained from a man aged 18-30 years who had mild COVID-19 (a few samples of this study predate the infection). The sample titles of this study are shuffled in the database, so cell type and time point are left out; the donor was told from shared clones. The specimen sequenced was PBMCs or a T cell subset sorted from them (not recorded which). The chain links TRBV6-2 or TRBV6-3 with TRBJ1-2, with no D gene named confidently. The bases are TGTGCCAGCAGCCACGGGCCCGAGTATGGCTACACCTTC. It is translated as CASSHGPEYGYTF.